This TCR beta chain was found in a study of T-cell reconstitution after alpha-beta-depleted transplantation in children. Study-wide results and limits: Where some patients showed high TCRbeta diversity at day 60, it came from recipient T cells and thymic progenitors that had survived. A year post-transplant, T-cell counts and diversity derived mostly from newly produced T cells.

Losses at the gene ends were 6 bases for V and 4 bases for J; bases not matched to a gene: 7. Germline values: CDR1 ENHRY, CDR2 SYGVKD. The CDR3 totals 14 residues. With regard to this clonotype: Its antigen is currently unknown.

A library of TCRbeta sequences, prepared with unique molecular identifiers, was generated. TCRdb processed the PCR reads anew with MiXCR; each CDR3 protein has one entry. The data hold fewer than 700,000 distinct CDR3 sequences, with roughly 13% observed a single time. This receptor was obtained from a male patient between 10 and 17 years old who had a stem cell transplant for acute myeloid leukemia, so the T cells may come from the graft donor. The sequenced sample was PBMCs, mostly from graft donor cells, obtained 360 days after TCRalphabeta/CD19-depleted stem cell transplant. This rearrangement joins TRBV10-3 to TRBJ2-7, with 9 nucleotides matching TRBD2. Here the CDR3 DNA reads TGTGCCATCAGACGGGGTAGCGGGAGTTACGAGCAGTACTTC. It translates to CAIRRGSGSYEQYF.